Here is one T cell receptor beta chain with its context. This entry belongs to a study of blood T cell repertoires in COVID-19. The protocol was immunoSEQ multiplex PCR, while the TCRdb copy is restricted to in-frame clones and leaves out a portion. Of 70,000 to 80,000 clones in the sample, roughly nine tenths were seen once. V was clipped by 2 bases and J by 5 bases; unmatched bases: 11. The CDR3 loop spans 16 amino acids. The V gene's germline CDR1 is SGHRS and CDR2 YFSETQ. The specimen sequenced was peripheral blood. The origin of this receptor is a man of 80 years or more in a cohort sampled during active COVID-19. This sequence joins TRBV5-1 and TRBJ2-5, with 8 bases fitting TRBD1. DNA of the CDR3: TGCGCCAGCAGCTTAACCGCGGGACAGGAAAGCGAGACCCAGTACTTC. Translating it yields CASSLTAGQESETQYF.